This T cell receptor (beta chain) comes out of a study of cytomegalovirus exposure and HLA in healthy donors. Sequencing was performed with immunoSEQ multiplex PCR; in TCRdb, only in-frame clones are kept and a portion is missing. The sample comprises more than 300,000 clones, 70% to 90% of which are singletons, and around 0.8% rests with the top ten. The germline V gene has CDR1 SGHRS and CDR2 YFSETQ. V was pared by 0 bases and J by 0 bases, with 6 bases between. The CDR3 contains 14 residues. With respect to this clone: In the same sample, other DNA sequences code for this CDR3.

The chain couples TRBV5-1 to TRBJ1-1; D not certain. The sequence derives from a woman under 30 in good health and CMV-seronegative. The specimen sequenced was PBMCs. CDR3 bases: TGCGCCAGCAGCTTGGGGCAGATGAACACTGAAGCTTTCTTT. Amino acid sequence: CASSLGQMNTEAFF.